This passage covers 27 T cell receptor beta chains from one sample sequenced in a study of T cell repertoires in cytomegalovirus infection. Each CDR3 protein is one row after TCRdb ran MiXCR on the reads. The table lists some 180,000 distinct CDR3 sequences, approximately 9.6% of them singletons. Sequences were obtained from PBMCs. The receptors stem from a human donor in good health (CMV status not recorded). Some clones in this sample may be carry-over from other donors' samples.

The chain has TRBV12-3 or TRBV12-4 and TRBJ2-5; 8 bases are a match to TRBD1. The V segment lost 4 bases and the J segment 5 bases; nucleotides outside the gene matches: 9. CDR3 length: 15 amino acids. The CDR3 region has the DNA TGTGCCAGCAGTTCCGGACAGGGTACGCGGGAGACCCAGTACTTC. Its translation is CASSSGQGTRETQYF.

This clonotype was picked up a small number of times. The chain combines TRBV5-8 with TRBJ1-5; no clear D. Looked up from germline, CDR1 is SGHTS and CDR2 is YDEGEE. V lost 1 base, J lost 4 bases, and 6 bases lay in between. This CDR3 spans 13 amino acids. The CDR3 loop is CASSLSENQPQHF. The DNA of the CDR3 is TGTGCCAGCAGCTTGTCTGAGAATCAGCCCCAGCATTTT.

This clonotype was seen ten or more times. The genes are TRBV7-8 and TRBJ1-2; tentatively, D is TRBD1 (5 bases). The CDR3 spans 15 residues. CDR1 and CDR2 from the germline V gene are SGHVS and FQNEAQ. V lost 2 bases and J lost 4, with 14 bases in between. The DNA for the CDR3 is TGTGCCAGCAGCTTACCCCCCCGGGGGTCCTATGGCTACACCTTC. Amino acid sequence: CASSLPPRGSYGYTF.

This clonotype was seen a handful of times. The CDR3 loop reads CASSGTGQKVYEQYF. CDR3 nucleotide sequence: TGTGCCAGCAGCGGAACGGGACAGAAAGTCTACGAGCAGTACTTC. The chain has TRBV7-9 and TRBJ2-7; 7 nucleotides line up with TRBD1. Trimming removed 5 bases from V and 3 bases from J; junction bases left unmatched: 10. CDR3 length: 15 amino acids. The germline CDR1 and CDR2 sequences are SEHNR and FQNEAQ (reference sequence).

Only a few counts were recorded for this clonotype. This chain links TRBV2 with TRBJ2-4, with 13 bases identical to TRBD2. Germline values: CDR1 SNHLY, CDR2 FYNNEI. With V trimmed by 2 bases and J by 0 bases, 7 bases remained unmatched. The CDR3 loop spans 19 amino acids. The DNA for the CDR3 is TGTGCCAGCAGTGAATGGGGACTAGCGGGAACTCTAGCCAAAAACATTCAGTACTTC. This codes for CASSEWGLAGTLAKNIQYF. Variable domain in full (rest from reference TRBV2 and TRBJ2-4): EPEVTQTPSHQVTQMGQEVILRCVPISNHLYFYWYRQILGQKVEFLVSFYNNEISEKSEIFDDQFSVERPDGSNFTLKIRSTKLEDSAMYFCASSEWGLAGTLAKNIQYFGAGTRLSVL.

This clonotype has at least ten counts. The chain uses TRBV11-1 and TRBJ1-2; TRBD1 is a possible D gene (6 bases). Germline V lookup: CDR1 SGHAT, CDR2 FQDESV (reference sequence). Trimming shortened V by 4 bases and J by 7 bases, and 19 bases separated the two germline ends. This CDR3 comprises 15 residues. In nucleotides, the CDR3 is TGTGCCAGCAGCTCGACCTCAGGGGATTACGGTGGCTACACCTTC. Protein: CASSSTSGDYGGYTF.

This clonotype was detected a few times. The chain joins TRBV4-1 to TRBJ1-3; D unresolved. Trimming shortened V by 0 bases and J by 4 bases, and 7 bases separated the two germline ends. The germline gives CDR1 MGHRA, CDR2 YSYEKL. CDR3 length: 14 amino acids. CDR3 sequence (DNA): TGCGCCAGCAGCCAAGAGGCAGGCGGAAACACCATATATTTT. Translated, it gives CASSQEAGGNTIYF.

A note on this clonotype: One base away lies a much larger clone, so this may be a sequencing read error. CDR3 loop: CRAADRGNTEAFF. DNA for the CDR3: TGCCGCGCTGCGGACAGGGGGAACACTGAAGCTTTCTTT. The chain links TRBV29-1 to TRBJ1-1; 9 bases agree with TRBD1. Germline-derived CDR1 and CDR2 are SQVTM and ANQGSEA. The CDR3 runs 13 residues. The full variable domain, its missing parts supplied by reference TRBV29-1 and TRBJ1-1, is SAVISQKPSRDICQRGTSLTIQCQVDSQVTMMFWYRQQPGQSLTLIATANQGSEATYESGFVIDKFPISRPNLTFSTLTVSNMSPEDSSIYLCRAADRGNTEAFFGQGTRLTVV.

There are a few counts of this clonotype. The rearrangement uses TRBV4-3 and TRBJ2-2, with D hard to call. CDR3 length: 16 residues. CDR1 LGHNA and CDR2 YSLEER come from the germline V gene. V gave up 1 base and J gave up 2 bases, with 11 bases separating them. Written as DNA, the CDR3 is TGCGCCAGCAGCCAAGCGGCGCGGTTTAACACCGGGGAGCTGTTTTTT. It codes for CASSQAARFNTGELFF.

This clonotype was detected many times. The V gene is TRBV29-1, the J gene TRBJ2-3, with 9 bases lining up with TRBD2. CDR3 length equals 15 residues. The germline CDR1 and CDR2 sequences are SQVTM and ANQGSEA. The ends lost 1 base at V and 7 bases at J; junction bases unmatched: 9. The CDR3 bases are TGCAGCGTTGAAGTGGCGGGGGGGCGCGGGAATACGCAGTATTTT. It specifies CSVEVAGGRGNTQYF.

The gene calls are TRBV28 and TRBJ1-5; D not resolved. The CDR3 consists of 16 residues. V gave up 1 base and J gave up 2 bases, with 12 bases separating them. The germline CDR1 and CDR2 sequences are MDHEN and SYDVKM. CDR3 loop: CASSLFSGWGNQPQHF. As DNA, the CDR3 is TGTGCCAGCAGTTTATTCTCGGGATGGGGCAATCAGCCCCAGCATTTT.

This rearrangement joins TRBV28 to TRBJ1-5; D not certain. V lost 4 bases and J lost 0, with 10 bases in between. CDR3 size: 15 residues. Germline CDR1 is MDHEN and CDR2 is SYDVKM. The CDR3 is CASSSDRYSNQPQHF. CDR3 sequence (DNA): TGTGCCAGCAGTTCAGACCGCTATAGCAATCAGCCCCAGCATTTT.

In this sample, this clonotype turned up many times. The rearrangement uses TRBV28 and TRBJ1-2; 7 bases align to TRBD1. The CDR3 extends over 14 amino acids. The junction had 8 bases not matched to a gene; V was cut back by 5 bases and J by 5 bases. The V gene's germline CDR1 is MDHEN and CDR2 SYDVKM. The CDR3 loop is CASSPPGQIYGYTF. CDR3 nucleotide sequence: TGTGCCAGCAGTCCCCCGGGACAGATATATGGCTACACCTTC.

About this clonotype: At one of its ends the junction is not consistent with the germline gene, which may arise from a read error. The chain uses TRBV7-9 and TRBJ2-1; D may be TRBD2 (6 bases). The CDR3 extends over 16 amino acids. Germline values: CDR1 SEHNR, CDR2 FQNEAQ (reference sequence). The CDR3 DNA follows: TGTGCCAGCAGCTTTCAGGCGGGACTCTCTTACAATGAGAAGTTCTTC. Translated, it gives CASSFQAGLSYNEKFF.

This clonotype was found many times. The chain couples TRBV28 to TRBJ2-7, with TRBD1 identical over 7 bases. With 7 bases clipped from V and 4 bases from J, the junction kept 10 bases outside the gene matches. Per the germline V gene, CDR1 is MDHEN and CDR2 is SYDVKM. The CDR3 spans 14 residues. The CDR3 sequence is CASTIQGVPYEQYF. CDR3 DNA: TGTGCCAGCACCATTCAGGGGGTTCCTTACGAGCAGTACTTC.

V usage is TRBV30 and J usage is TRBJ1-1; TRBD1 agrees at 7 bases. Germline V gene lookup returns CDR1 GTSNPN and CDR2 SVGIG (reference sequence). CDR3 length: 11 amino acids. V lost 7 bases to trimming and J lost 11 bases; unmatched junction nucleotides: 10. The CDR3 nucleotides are TGTGCCTTAAACACTTACAGGGGTGCTTTCTTT. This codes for CALNTYRGAFF.

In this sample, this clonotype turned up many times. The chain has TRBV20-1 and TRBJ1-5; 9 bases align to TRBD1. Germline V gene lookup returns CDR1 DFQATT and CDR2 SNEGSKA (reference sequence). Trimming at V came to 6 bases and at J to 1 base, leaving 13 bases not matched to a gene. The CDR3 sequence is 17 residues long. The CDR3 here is CSAPQTGGFASNQPQHF. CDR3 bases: TGCAGTGCCCCTCAAACAGGGGGCTTTGCAAGCAATCAGCCCCAGCATTTT.

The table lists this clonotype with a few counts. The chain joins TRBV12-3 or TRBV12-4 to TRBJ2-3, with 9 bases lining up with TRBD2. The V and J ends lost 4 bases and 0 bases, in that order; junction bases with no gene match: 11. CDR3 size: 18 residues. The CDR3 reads CASSSTWRGGFSTDTQYF. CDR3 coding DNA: TGTGCCAGCAGTTCCACCTGGCGGGGGGGGTTTAGCACAGATACGCAGTATTTT.

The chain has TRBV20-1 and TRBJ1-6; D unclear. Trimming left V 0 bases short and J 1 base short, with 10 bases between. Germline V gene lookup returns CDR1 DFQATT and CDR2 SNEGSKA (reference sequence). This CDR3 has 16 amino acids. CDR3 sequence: CSARDAVGSYNSPLHF. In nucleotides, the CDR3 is TGCAGTGCTAGAGATGCCGTCGGGTCCTATAATTCACCCCTCCACTTT.

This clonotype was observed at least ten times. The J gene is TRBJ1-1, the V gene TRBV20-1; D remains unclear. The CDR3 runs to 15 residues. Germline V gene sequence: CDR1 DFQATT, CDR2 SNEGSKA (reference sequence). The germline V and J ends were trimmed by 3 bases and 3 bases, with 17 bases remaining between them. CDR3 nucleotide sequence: TGCAGTGCTAGTGACCCCCGGCGGGGAGACACTGAAGCTTTCTTT. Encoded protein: CSASDPRRGDTEAFF.

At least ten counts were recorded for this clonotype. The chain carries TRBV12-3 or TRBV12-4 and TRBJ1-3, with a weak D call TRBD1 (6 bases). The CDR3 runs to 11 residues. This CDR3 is CGQDSGNTIYF. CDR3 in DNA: TGTGGACAGGACTCTGGAAACACCATATATTTT.

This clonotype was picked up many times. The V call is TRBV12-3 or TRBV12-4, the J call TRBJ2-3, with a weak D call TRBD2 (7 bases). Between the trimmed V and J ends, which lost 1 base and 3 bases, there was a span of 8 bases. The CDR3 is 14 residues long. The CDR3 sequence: CASSLEGGTDTQYF. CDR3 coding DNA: TGTGCCAGCAGTTTAGAGGGGGGGACAGATACGCAGTATTTT.

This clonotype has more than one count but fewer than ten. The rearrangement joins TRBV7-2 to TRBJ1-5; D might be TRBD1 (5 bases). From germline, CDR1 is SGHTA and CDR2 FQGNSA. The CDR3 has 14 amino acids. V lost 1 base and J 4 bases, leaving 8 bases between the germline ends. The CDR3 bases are TGTGCCAGCAGCTTAGACAGGTCAAATCAGCCCCAGCATTTT. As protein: CASSLDRSNQPQHF.

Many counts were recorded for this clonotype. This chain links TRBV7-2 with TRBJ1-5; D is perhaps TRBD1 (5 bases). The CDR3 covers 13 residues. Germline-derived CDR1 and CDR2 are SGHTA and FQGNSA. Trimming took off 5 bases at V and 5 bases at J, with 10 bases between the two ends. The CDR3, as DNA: TGTGCCAGCAGCCCAGGGTGGGATCAGCCCCAGCATTTT. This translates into CASSPGWDQPQHF.

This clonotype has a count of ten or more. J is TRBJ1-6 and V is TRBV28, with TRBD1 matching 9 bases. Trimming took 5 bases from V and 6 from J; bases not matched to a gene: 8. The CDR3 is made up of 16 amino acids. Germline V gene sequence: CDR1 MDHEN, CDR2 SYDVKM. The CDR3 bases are TGTGCCAGCAGTCCCCGTACGGGACAGGGTAATTCACCCCTCCACTTT. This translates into CASSPRTGQGNSPLHF.

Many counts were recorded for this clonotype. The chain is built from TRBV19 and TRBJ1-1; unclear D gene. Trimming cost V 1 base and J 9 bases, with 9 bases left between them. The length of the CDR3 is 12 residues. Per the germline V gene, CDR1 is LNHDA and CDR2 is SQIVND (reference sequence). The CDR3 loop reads CASSIGGGQAFF. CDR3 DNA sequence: TGTGCCAGTAGTATAGGAGGTGGGCAAGCTTTCTTT.

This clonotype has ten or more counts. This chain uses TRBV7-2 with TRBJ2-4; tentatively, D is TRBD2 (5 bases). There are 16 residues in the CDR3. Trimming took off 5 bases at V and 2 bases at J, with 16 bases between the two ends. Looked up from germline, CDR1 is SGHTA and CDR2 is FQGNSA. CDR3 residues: CASSAELGGSKNIQYF. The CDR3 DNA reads TGTGCCAGCAGCGCGGAATTGGGCGGGTCCAAAAACATTCAGTACTTC.